This T cell receptor (delta chain) was recorded in a study of gamma-delta T cells after stem cell transplantation. The CDR3 runs to 19 residues. Germline assignment: CDR1 GEAIGNYY and CDR2 EKD. TCRdb re-processed the RT-PCR reads using CATT. The sample has around 1,300 delta-chain clones, 4.5% to 5% seen once; the top ten hold 30% to 35%. Notes on this clone: TCRdb's listed protein matches a much larger clone and diverges from this DNA's translation at residue 4, likely through a read error; the protein shown comes from the DNA.

Specimen: gamma-delta T cells. This TCR was sampled from a human donor. It is not recorded whose cells these are; they may come from a transplant donor. V and J are TRDV2 and TRDJ1; 10 positions agree with TRDD3. The CDR3 spells CACGTVGLGDASSTDKLIF. The CDR3 bases are TGTGCCTGTGGCACCGTGGGACTGGGGGATGCGAGTAGCACCGATAAACTCATCTTT.